The following is a TCR beta chain sequence with its context. Its target is not known. This sample's TCRbeta library carried unique molecular identifier barcodes. TCRdb passed the PCR reads through MiXCR, listing each CDR3 protein once. The sample shows about 420,000 distinct CDR3 sequences, around 16% of them seen only once. This sample is drawn from a study of T-cell reconstitution after alpha-beta-depleted transplantation in children. General study findings and limits: Some patients showed high day-60 TCRbeta diversity, which derived from surviving recipient T cells and thymic progenitors. Hyperexpanded clones declined; after one year, newly produced T cells mostly supplied diversity.

Trimming pared 6 bases from V and 6 bases from J, leaving 12 bases between. This CDR3 is built from 12 residues. In germline, CDR1 is SGHTA, CDR2 FQGNSA. The source is a boy under two years old who had a stem cell transplant for Wiskott-Aldrich syndrome, so the T cells may come from the graft donor. Sequenced here: PBMCs, mostly from graft donor cells, sampled 360 days after TCRalphabeta/CD19-depleted stem cell transplant. This chain links TRBV7-2 with TRBJ2-7; D is uncertain. The CDR3 DNA is TGTGCCAGCAGTCAAGGGCCCTTCGAGCAGTACTTC. It translates to CASSQGPFEQYF.